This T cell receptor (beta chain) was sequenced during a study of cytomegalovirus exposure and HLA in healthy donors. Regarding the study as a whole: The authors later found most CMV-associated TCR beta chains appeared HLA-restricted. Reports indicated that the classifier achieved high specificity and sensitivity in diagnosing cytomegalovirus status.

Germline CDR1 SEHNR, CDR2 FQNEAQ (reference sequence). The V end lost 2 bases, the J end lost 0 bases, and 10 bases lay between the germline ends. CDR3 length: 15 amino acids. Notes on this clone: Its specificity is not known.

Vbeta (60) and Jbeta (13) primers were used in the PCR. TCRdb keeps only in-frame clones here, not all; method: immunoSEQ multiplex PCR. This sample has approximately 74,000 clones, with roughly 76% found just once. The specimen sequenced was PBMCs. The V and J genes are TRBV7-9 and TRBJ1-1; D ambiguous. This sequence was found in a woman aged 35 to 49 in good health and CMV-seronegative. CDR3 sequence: CASSLHSTVNTEAFF. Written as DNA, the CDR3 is TGTGCCAGCAGCTTACACAGTACGGTGAACACTGAAGCTTTCTTT.